This T cell receptor (beta chain) was captured in a study of cytomegalovirus exposure and HLA in healthy donors. Study background: Early released data comprised around 80 million unique TCRs from HLA-typed donors.

Study-wide results and caveats: Sequencing probably produced one cluster of sequence variants that were highly shared. TRBV6-2, TRBV6-3 and some other V segments were unresolvable in 87-base-pair reads.

Trimming took off 7 bases at V and 4 bases at J, with 8 bases between the two ends. The CDR3 loop spans 12 amino acids. In germline, CDR1 is MDHEN, CDR2 SYDVKM. With regard to this clone: What it recognizes is unknown.

PCR amplification relied on 60 Vbeta primers (plus 13 Jbeta primers). TCRdb's copy holds only in-frame clones and misses some; the assay was immunoSEQ multiplex PCR. Of about 140,000 clones in the sample, about four fifths were seen once. Sequenced input: PBMCs. This TCR derives from a man younger than 40 in good health and CMV-seronegative. V is TRBV28 and J is TRBJ1-3; D remains unclear. CDR3 nucleotides: TGTGCCAGCACACGCCGGGGAAACACCATATATTTT. As protein: CASTRRGNTIYF.